This T cell receptor (beta chain) derives from a study of T cell responses to AZD1222 COVID-19 vaccine. Assay: immunoSEQ multiplex PCR; the TCRdb copy retains only in-frame clones and omits some. Seen here are 150,000 to 200,000 clones, about 92% observed once, and the top ten hold approximately 2.2%. Germline CDR1 ENHRY, CDR2 SYGVKD. The junction had 5 bases not matched to a gene; V was cut back by 7 bases and J by 6 bases. The CDR3 has 12 residues. The TCR was taken from an adult in good health. Sequences were derived from peripheral blood, sampled on day 0 of AZD1222 vaccination. J is TRBJ1-2 and V is TRBV10-3; 7 nucleotides match TRBD1. In nucleotides, the CDR3 is TGTGCCATCACTACAGGGGACCATGGCTACACCTTC. Translating it yields CAITTGDHGYTF.